The sequence of this T cell receptor beta chain was determined in a study of naive and memory T cell subsets. Two oligonucleotides, mixed equimolar, formed the beta constant-region primer covering TRBC1 and TRBC2. The ligated cDNA underwent four PCR rounds using SP2 and nested alpha and beta constant-region primers. TCRdb passed the UMI-ligation and nested PCR reads through MiXCR, listing each CDR3 protein once. In the table there are about 82,000 distinct CDR3 sequences, around 9% of which are singletons. In this sample, this clonotype turned up many times. The CDR3 consists of 16 residues. The junction had 2 bases not matched to a gene; V was cut back by 3 bases and J by 4 bases. Per germline, CDR1 LGHNA and CDR2 YSLEER.

Sequencing input: naive CD8+ T cells from blood. The TCR sequence derives from a human donor in good health. The chain links TRBV4-3 to TRBJ2-1, with 14 nucleotides matching TRBD2. The CDR3 here is CASSHGLAGGYNEQFF. The CDR3, as DNA: TGCGCCAGCAGCCACGGACTAGCGGGAGGATACAATGAGCAGTTCTTC.